The present T cell receptor beta chain was sequenced within a study of blood T cell repertoires in COVID-19. Turning to the study itself: Specimens from acute and convalescent COVID-19 originated in the United States, Italy and Spain. Sample material is recorded as cDNA or gDNA derived from T cells, B-cell-depleted T cells, or PBMCs.

The CDR3 is 15 residues long. Germline values: CDR1 SGHTA, CDR2 FQGNSA. The junction had 6 bases not matched to a gene; V was cut back by 5 bases and J by 1 base. Methods used by the authors: Amplification from reference gene primers served as the basis for estimated nucleated cell counts. The table came from immunoSEQ multiplex PCR; TCRdb's copy has only in-frame clones and leaves some out. D and trimming were read from the DNA, whereas the V and J calls and clone size are those reported in that table. The sample has over 9,000 clones, approximately 80% seen once. The sequence came from an older man with active COVID-19. V is TRBV7-2 and J is TRBJ2-3, with 7 positions matching TRBD1. Material: peripheral blood. In DNA form, the CDR3 reads TGTGCCAGCAGCCCACAGGGGCTGGGCACAGATACGCAGTATTTT. Its translation: CASSPQGLGTDTQYF.